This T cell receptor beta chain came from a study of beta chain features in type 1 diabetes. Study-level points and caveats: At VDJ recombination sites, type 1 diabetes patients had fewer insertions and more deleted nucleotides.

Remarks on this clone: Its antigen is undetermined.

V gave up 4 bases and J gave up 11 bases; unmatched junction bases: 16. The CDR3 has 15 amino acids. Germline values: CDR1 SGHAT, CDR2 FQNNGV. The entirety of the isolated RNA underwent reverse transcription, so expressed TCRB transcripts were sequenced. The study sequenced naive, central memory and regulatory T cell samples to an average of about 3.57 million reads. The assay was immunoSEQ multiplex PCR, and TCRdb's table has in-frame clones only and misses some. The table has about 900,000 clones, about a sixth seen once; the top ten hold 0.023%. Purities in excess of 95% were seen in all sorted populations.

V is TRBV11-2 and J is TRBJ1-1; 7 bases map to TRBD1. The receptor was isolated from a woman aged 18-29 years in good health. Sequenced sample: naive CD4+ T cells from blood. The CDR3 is CASSSIVGAGGTAFF. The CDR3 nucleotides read TGTGCCAGCAGCTCGATTGTAGGGGCAGGGGGGACGGCTTTCTTT.